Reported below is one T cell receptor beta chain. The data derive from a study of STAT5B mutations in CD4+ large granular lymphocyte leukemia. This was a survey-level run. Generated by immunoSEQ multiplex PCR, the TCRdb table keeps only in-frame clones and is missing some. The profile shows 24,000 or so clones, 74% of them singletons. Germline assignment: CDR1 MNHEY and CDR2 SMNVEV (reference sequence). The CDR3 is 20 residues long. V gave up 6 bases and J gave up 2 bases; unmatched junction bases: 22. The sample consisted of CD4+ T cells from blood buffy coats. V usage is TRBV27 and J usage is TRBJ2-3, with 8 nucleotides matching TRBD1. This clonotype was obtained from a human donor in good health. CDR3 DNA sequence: TGTGCCAGCAGCCCCAGAATAAGCGGAACAGGGGGTTTTCCCACAGATACGCAGTATTTT. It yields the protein CASSPRISGTGGFPTDTQYF.